Below, 5 T cell receptor beta chains from the same sample are listed, as sequenced in a study of identical twins. In TCRdb, the 5' RACE reads were re-called with MiXCR into one record per CDR3 protein. The data hold 1.5 million or so distinct CDR3 sequences, with around a third observed a single time. Sample: cord blood. The receptor source for this set is a newborn girl in good health.

This clonotype was counted ten times or more. This CDR3 reads CASSLSSGGTDTQYF. The CDR3 DNA is TGTGCCAGCAGCCTAAGCTCGGGAGGAACAGATACGCAGTATTTT. V usage is TRBV4-2 and J usage is TRBJ2-3; 7 bases match TRBD2. After removal of 4 bases from V and 3 bases from J, the junction contained 7 bases not matched to a gene. This CDR3 has 15 residues. Germline V CDR1 and CDR2: LGHNA, YNFKEQ.

The genes are TRBV7-9 and TRBJ1-4; D unresolved. The CDR3 consists of 13 residues. Germline-derived CDR1 and CDR2 are SEHNR and FQNEAQ (reference sequence). Trimming shortened V by 5 bases and J by 6 bases, and 10 bases separated the two germline ends. CDR3 loop: CASSPRTYEKLFF. The CDR3 DNA sequence: TGTGCCAGCAGCCCGAGAACGTATGAAAAACTGTTTTTT.

This clonotype was observed a handful of times. The chain has TRBV7-2 and TRBJ2-1, with D unresolved. CDR1 is SGHTA and CDR2 is FQGNSA in the germline V gene. Trimming left V 0 bases short and J 9 bases short, with 18 bases between. This CDR3 region has 16 residues. The CDR3 sequence is CASSLASLSSGSEQFF. The CDR3 DNA reads TGTGCCAGCAGCTTAGCGAGTTTAAGTTCGGGCAGTGAGCAGTTCTTC.

This rearrangement joins TRBV7-9 to TRBJ2-4; D unclear. This CDR3 region has 14 residues. In germline, CDR1 is SEHNR, CDR2 FQNEAQ (reference sequence). With 1 base removed from V and 4 bases from J, the gap between germline ends came to 8 bases. The CDR3 sequence: CASSLDSGKNIQYF. The CDR3 DNA follows: TGTGCCAGCAGCTTAGATTCAGGAAAAAACATTCAGTACTTC.

This clonotype showed up just a few times. The chain employs TRBV20-1 and TRBJ2-7; TRBD2 is a possible D gene (6 bases). Germline V gene data show CDR1 as DFQATT and CDR2 as SNEGSKA (reference sequence). The germline V and J ends were trimmed by 6 bases and 5 bases, with 20 bases remaining between them. The CDR3 is 14 residues long. This CDR3 reads CSAPSGVFFHEQYF. DNA of the CDR3: TGCAGTGCCCCCTCGGGGGTCTTTTTCCACGAGCAGTACTTC.